These 13 T cell receptor beta chains came from one sample sequenced in a study of cytotoxic CD8 clonotypes in ibrutinib-treated CLL. The assay was immunoSEQ multiplex PCR, and TCRdb's table has in-frame clones only and misses some. This sample has 97,000 or so clones; around four fifths occur once, and the top ten carry around 30%. The sequences come from PBMCs, collected after 12 months of ibrutinib treatment. The receptor source for this set is a human donor with chronic lymphocytic leukemia.

The chain carries TRBV27 and TRBJ1-2, with D perhaps matching TRBD1 (5 bases). Deletions cut 9 bases from V and 2 bases from J, with 13 bases between. The CDR3 runs to 13 residues. Per germline, CDR1 MNHEY and CDR2 SMNVEV (reference sequence). The CDR3: CASSRGGNYGYTF. CDR3 sequence (DNA): TGTGCCAGTTCAAGGGGCGGCAACTATGGCTACACCTTC.

This clone was counted between two and nine times. CDR3 sequence: CASSHRLASSTDTQYF. As DNA, the CDR3 is TGTGCCAGCTCCCACCGACTAGCCTCTAGCACAGATACGCAGTATTTT. The chain couples TRBV18 to TRBJ2-3; 7 nucleotides agree with TRBD2. Per germline, CDR1 KGHSH and CDR2 LQKENI. V was pared by 6 bases and J by 0 bases, with 9 bases of the junction left unmatched. CDR3 size: 16 residues. Full variable domain (rest looked up from reference TRBV18 and TRBJ2-3): NAGVMQNPRHLVRRRGQEARLRCSPMKGHSHVYWYRQLPEEGLKFMVYLQKENIIDESGMPKERFSAEFPKEGPSILRIQQVVRGDSAAYFCASSHRLASSTDTQYFGPGTRLTVL.

The chain has TRBV4-1 and TRBJ2-7; 10 positions agree with TRBD1. The CDR3 has 17 residues. The junction had 8 bases not matched to a gene; V was cut back by 0 bases and J by 3 bases. Per the germline V gene, CDR1 is MGHRA and CDR2 is YSYEKL. This CDR3 reads CASSQEGQGTRSYEQYF. Written as DNA, the CDR3 is TGCGCCAGCAGCCAAGAGGGACAGGGGACGAGAAGCTACGAGCAGTACTTC.

This chain connects TRBV29-1 to TRBJ2-7, with D perhaps matching TRBD1 (7 bases). Looked up from germline, CDR1 is SQVTM and CDR2 is ANQGSEA. The length of the CDR3 is 14 residues. Trimming took off 7 bases at V and 2 bases at J, with 18 bases between the two ends. For the CDR3, the DNA is TGCAGCGCCCAGGGGGGAAAGGGGCCCTACGAGCAGTACTTC. Translating it yields CSAQGGKGPYEQYF.

This clone has more than one count but fewer than ten. The J gene is TRBJ2-3, the V gene TRBV7-2, with a tentative D call TRBD2 (5 bases). Deletions cut 5 bases from V and 6 bases from J, with 21 bases between. There are 16 residues in the CDR3. Per the germline V gene, CDR1 is SGHTA and CDR2 is FQGNSA. The CDR3 DNA is TGTGCCAGCAGCGCCCGGGCGGGCTCCTCCGCGGATACGCAGTATTTT. It encodes CASSARAGSSADTQYF.

The gene calls are TRBV19 and TRBJ2-7; 7 bases line up with TRBD1. Unmatched junction bases numbered 12, after V lost 3 bases and J lost 7 bases. The germline V gene encodes CDR1 LNHDA and CDR2 SQIVND (reference sequence). The CDR3 spans 15 residues. CDR3 coding DNA: TGTGCCAGTAGTATGAGGCCCGACAGGGTGAGGGAGCAGTACTTC. It translates to CASSMRPDRVREQYF.

This chain joins TRBV7-2 and TRBJ2-7, with TRBD1 identical over 10 bases. The ends lost 3 bases at V and 5 bases at J; junction bases unmatched: 4. The V gene's germline CDR1 is SGHTA and CDR2 FQGNSA. This CDR3 spans 14 amino acids. CDR3 amino acids: CASSLTGGIDEQYF. In nucleotides, the CDR3 is TGTGCCAGCAGCTTGACAGGGGGCATCGACGAGCAGTACTTC.

The rearrangement joins TRBV7-6 to TRBJ2-3; D might be TRBD2 (6 bases). The germline V gene has CDR1 SGHVS and CDR2 FNYEAQ. Trimming left V 1 base short and J 4 bases short, with 12 bases between. The CDR3 contains 15 residues. CDR3 DNA sequence: TGTGCCAGCAGCTTAGAAGGACTACAAGCAGATACGCAGTATTTT. It encodes CASSLEGLQADTQYF.

This chain uses TRBV7-3 with TRBJ2-3; D is unclear. Germline V gene lookup returns CDR1 SGHTA and CDR2 FQGTGA. The CDR3 length is 13 residues. Trimming took 5 bases from V and 0 from J, leaving 6 bases between them. CDR3 in amino acids: CASSPTSTDTQYF. The DNA for the CDR3 is TGTGCCAGCAGCCCAACTAGCACAGATACGCAGTATTTT.

The gene calls are TRBV30 and TRBJ2-5, with D possibly being TRBD1 (6 bases). The V end lost 2 bases, the J end lost 5 bases, and 15 bases lay between the germline ends. The length of the CDR3 is 14 residues. In germline, CDR1 is GTSNPN, CDR2 SVGIG (reference sequence). CDR3 sequence: CAWSFSTGWETQYF. CDR3 nucleotide sequence: TGTGCCTGGAGTTTCTCGACAGGATGGGAGACCCAGTACTTC.

The chain joins TRBV7-9 to TRBJ2-7, with D uncertain. The germline gives CDR1 SEHNR, CDR2 FQNEAQ (reference sequence). Trimming left V 4 bases short and J 9 bases short, with 13 bases between. The CDR3 runs to 12 residues. The CDR3 DNA follows: TGTGCCAGCAGCTCCCACCTGGGCGGGCAGTACTTC. Protein sequence: CASSSHLGGQYF.

The chain recombines TRBV7-9 with TRBJ1-2; the match to TRBD1 covers 7 bases. CDR3 length: 17 amino acids. Germline trimming cut 1 base from V and 2 bases from J; bases unmatched to any gene: 10. Germline V lookup: CDR1 SEHNR, CDR2 FQNEAQ (reference sequence). The CDR3 nucleotides are TGTGCCAGCAGCTTAGGGGAGACAGGGAGAGGGAACTATGGCTACACCTTC. Encoded protein: CASSLGETGRGNYGYTF.

The chain carries TRBV7-3 and TRBJ2-2, with D perhaps TRBD1 (5 bases). Germline V gene sequence: CDR1 SGHTA, CDR2 FQGTGA. Trimming left V 6 bases short and J 1 base short, with 9 bases between. This CDR3 contains 14 residues. CDR3 in amino acids: CASRPQGNTGELFF. CDR3 DNA: TGTGCCAGCAGACCCCAGGGGAACACCGGGGAGCTGTTTTTT. The whole variable domain, remainder taken from reference TRBV7-3 and TRBJ2-2, is GAGVSQTPSNKVTEKGKYVELRCDPISGHTALYWYRQSLGQGPEFLIYFQGTGAADDSGLPNDRFFAVRPEGSVSTLKIQRTERGDSAVYLCASRPQGNTGELFFGEGSRLTVL.